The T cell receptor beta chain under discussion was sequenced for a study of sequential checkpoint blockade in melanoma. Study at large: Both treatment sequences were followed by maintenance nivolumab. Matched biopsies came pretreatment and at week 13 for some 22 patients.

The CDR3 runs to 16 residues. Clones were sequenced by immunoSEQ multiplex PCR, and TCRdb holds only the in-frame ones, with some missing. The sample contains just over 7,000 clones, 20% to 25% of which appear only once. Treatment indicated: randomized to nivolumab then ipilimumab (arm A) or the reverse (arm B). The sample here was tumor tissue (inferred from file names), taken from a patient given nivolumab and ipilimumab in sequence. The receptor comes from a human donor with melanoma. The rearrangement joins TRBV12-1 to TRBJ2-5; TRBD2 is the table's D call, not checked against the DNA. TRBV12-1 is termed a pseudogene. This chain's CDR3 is CASSSPDGGEQETQYF. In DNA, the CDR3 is TGTGCCAGCAGCTCCCCTGACGGGGGGGAACAAGAGACCCAGTACTTC.